This TCR beta chain came from a study of T cells in Graves' hyperthyroidism and ophthalmopathy (dated by TCRdb to between 2018 and 2021). In terms of the full investigation: Peripheral blood was collected at initial diagnosis, before any treatment. A discovery cohort of about a hundred patients, about 44 with Graves' ophthalmopathy and 57 with stable Graves' hyperthyroidism, was used to find distinguishing TCR V-J signatures. Prospective prediction of ophthalmopathy was tested in an independent validation cohort of fewer than 20 hyperthyroidism patients and 17 patients who later progressed to ophthalmopathy. The approximately 100 discovery patients were randomly divided into training and test sets at a 7:3 ratio. In roughly six Graves' hyperthyroidism patients, the study also compared T-cell repertoires from thyroid tissue with T-cell repertoires from blood. Following sampling, methimazole starting at 30 mg daily was given to hyperthyroidism patients, and high-dose intravenous methylprednisolone was given to ophthalmopathy patients. The paper reports TCR Vbeta CDR3 sequencing of over 130 peripheral blood samples: fewer than 50 ophthalmopathy, under 80 hyperthyroidism and around 17 progressor patients.

Amplification of TCR beta CDR3 regions was carried out from RNA transcripts. The TCR CDR3 was subjected to a first round of RT-PCR using the HTBI primer set and the Qiagen OneStep RT-PCR kit. Libraries were constructed in a second round of multiplex PCR, after which size selection and purification were carried out. Sequencing of the libraries was done on an Illumina HiSeq2000 using paired-end 100 bp reads. In the original analysis: SOAPnuke was used to process the raw data, with reads discarded if the reads contained adapters or uncalled bases, had a mean Phred below 15, or lacked an exact constant-primer or identifier match. High-quality paired reads were merged using COPE v1.2.5, and each unique nucleotide sequence was defined as a clonotype. MiTCR v1.1 was used to align clonotypes to the IMGT TRBV, TRBD and TRBJ reference segments. The analysis was restricted to V-J combinations with a frequency above 0.0001, which together covered 99% to 99.2% of the repertoires. A TCS score was defined as the ratio of F50 (clonal expansion) to E x V (chaos), with BLOSUM62-based TCRdist applied between CDR3 peptides within each V-J. Welch's t-statistics and random forest reduced roughly 500 V-J features to 13, which were used in a naive Bayes classifier (R e1071). TCRdb passed the public sequencing reads through fastp at Q25 and MiXCR, retaining productive beta sequences. Every CDR3 protein is listed once, alongside the most common genes and DNA of its rows. The V and J calls were not made by the authors but by TCRdb's processing. Counted in this sample were more than 300,000 distinct CDR3 sequences; roughly 14% of them appeared once. Approximately 10% of the sample belongs to the ten largest clones.

A patient counted as having stable Graves' hyperthyroidism if no progression to ophthalmopathy occurred over 18 months of follow-up. Hyperthyroidism patients were newly diagnosed, with disease duration under 2 months, and aged 18 to 65 years. Patients with uncontrolled infections, other autoimmune diseases, pregnancy or lactation were excluded. Diagnoses relied on clinical symptoms, serum thyroxine and TRAb, thyroid ultrasound and orbital computed tomography. PBMCs were isolated from approximately 10 ml of fresh peripheral blood by Ficoll-Paque density gradient centrifugation. Total RNA was extracted with Trizol reagent, and quality was checked on an Agilent 2100 Bioanalyzer. On the study overall, not on this receptor specifically: In validation, the model predicted progression to ophthalmopathy a median of roughly 6.5 months before onset, with over 55% sensitivity and about 75% specificity. No statistical method was used to set the sample size in advance, and investigators knew the group allocation. Ophthalmopathy was separated from stable hyperthyroidism by a 13 V-J signature model, with approximately 89% sensitivity and approximately 81% specificity obtained in cross-validation and 80%/75% obtained in testing. Most expanded thyroid clonotypes (frequency above 0.001) were also found in blood, which suggests that blood repertoires may mirror thyroid immune responses.

V gives up 1 base and J gives up 4 bases, and the segment between their germline ends measures 13 bases. Looking up the germline V gene (reference sequence) yields CDR1 LGHDT and CDR2 YNNKEL. The CDR3 covers 15 residues, taking in both the cysteine and the phenylalanine. The sequence is cut down to CDR3 DNA, 45 bases in frame from base 1. There are a few counts of this clonotype. The target of this receptor is not known. No base qualities exist here, and no much larger clone lies one base off it. Recombination linked TRBV3-1 to TRBJ1-1, with the D gene call left open. The specimen sequenced was blood. The source is a woman in her fifties or sixties with Graves' hyperthyroidism. The sequenced DNA is TGTGCCAGCAGCCAAGGGGTCACTTCCGGCACTGAAGCTTTCTTT. The translation is CASSQGVTSGTEAFF.